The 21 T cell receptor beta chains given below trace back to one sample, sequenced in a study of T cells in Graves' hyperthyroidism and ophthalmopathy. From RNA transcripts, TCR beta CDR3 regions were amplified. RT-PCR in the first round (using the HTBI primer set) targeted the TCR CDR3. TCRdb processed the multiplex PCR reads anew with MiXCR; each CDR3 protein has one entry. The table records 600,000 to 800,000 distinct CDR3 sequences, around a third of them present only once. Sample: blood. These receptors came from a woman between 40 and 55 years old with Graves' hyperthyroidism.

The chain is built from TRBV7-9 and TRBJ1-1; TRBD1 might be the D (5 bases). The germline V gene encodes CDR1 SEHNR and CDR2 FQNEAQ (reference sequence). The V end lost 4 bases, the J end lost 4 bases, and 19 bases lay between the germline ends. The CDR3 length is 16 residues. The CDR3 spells CASSSGTLGEITEAFF. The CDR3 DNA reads TGTGCCAGCAGCTCCGGGACCTTGGGAGAAATCACTGAAGCTTTCTTT. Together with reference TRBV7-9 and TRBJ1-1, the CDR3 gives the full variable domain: DTGVSQNPRHKITKRGQNVTFRCDPISEHNRLYWYRQTLGQGPEFLTYFQNEAQLEKSRLLSDRFSAERPKGSFSTLEIQRTEQGDSAMYLCASSSGTLGEITEAFFGQGTRLTVV.

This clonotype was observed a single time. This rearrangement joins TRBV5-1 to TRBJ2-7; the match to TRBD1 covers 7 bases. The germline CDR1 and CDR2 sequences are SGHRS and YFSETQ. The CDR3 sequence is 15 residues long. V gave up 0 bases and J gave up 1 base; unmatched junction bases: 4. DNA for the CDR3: TGCGCCAGCAGCTTGGAACAGGGGCTTTCCTACGAGCAGTACTTC. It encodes CASSLEQGLSYEQYF.

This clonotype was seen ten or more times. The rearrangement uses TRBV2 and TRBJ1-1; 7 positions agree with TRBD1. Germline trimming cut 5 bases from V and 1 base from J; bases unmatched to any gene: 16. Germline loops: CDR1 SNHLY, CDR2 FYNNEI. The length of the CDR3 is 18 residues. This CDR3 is CASSSRDSPLTGNTEAFF. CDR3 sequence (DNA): TGTGCCAGCAGTTCGCGGGACAGTCCCCTAACGGGGAACACTGAAGCTTTCTTT. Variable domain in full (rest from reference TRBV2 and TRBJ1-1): EPEVTQTPSHQVTQMGQEVILRCVPISNHLYFYWYRQILGQKVEFLVSFYNNEISEKSEIFDDQFSVERPDGSNFTLKIRSTKLEDSAMYFCASSSRDSPLTGNTEAFFGQGTRLTVV.

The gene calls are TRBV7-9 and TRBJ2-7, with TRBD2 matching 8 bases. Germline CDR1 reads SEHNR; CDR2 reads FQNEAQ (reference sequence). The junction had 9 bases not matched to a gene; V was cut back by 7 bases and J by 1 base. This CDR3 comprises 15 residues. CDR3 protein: CASTYFTSGSYEQYF. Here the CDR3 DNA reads TGTGCCAGCACCTATTTTACTAGCGGATCCTACGAGCAGTACTTC.

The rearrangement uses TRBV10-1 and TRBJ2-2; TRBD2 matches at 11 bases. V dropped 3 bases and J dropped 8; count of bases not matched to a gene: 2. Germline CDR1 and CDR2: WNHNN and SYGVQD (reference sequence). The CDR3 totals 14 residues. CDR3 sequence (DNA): TGCGCCAGCAGTGACCGACTAGCGGGGGGGGAGCTGTTTTTT. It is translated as CASSDRLAGGELFF.

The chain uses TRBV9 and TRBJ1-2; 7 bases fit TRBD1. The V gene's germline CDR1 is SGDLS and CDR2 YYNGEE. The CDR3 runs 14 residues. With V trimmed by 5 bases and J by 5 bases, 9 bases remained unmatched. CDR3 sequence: CASRPRGQPYGYTF. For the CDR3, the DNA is TGTGCCAGCAGGCCCCGGGGACAGCCTTATGGCTACACCTTC.

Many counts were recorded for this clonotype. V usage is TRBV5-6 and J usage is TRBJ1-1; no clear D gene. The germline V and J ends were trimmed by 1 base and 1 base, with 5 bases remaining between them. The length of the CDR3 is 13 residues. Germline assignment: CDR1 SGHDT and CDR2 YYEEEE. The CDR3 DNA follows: TGTGCCAGCAGCTTGCACCCGAACACTGAAGCTTTCTTT. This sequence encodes CASSLHPNTEAFF.

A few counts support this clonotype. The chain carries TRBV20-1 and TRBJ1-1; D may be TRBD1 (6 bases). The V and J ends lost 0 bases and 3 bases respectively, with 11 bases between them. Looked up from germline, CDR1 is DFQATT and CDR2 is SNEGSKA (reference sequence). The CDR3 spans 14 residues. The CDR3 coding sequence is TGCAGTGCTAGAGATCAGGGGAGGGACACTGAAGCTTTCTTT. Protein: CSARDQGRDTEAFF.

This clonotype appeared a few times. The CDR3 DNA reads TGTGCCAGCAGCCTAAGATTAGCAGATAACTATGGCTACACCTTC. Translated, it gives CASSLRLADNYGYTF. The chain is built from TRBV7-2 and TRBJ1-2; no clear D. The CDR3 loop spans 15 amino acids. Germline assignment: CDR1 SGHTA and CDR2 FQGNSA. V was shortened by 5 bases and J by 1 base, with 14 bases between the two germline ends.

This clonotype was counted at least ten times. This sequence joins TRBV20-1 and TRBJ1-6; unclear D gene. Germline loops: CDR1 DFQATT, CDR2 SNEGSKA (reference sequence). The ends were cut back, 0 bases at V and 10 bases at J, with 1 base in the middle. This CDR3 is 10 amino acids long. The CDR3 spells CSARDSPLHF. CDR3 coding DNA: TGCAGTGCTAGAGACTCACCCCTCCACTTT.

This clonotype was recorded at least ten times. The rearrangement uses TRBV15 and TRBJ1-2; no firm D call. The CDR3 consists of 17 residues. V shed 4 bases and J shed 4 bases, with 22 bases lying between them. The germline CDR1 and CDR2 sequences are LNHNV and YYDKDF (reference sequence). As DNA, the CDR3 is TGTGCCACCAGCAATTCCGTGAACAGCCAAGCCCTCTATGGCTACACCTTC. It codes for CATSNSVNSQALYGYTF. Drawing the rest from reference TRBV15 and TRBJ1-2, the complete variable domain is DAMVIQNPRYQVTQFGKPVTLSCSQTLNHNVMYWYQQKSSQAPKLLFHYYDKDFNNEADTPDNFQSRRPNTSFCFLDIRSPGLGDTAMYLCATSNSVNSQALYGYTFGSGTRLTVV.

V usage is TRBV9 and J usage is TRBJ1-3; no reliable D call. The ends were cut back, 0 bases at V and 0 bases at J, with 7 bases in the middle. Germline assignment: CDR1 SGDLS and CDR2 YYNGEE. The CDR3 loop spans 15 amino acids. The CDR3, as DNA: TGTGCCAGCAGCGTAGACAGAAACTCTGGAAACACCATATATTTT. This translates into CASSVDRNSGNTIYF.

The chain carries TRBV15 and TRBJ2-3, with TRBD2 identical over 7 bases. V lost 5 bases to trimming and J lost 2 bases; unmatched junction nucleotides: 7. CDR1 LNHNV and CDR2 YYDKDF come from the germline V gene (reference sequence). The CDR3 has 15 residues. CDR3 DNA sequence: TGTGCCACCAGCTACGGCCTAGCGGACACAGATACGCAGTATTTT. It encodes CATSYGLADTDTQYF.

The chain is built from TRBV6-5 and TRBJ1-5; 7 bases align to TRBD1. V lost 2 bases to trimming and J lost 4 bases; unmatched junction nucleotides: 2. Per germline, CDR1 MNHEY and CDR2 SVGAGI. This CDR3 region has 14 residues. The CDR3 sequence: CASSYDRVNQPQHF. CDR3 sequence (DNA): TGTGCCAGCAGTTACGACAGGGTGAATCAGCCCCAGCATTTT.

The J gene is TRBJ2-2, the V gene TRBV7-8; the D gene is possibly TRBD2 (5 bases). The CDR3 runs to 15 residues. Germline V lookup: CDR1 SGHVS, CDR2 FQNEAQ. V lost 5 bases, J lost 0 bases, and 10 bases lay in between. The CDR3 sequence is CASSLPGSNTGELFF. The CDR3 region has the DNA TGTGCCAGCAGCCTTCCGGGGTCGAACACCGGGGAGCTGTTTTTT.

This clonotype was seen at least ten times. CDR3 protein: CASSFGAASSYEQYF. CDR3 nucleotide sequence: TGTGCCAGCAGCTTCGGAGCGGCCAGCTCCTACGAGCAGTACTTC. The chain links TRBV7-2 to TRBJ2-7; a possible D gene is TRBD2 (5 bases). CDR1 and CDR2 (germline): SGHTA, FQGNSA. The length of the CDR3 is 15 residues. Trimming left V 3 bases short and J 0 bases short, with 12 bases between.

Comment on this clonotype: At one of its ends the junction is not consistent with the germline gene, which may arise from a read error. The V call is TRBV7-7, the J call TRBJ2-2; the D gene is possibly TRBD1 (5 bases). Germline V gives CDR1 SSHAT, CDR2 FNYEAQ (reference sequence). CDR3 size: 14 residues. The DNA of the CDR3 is TGTGCTAGCAGCCTACAGGAGAACACCGGGGAGCTGTTTTTT. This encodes CASSLQENTGELFF.

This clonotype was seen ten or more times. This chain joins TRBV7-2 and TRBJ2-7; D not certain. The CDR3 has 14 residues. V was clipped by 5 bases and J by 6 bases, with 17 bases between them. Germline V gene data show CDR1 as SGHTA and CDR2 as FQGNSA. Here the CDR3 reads CASSQSGSSREQYF. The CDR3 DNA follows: TGTGCCAGCAGCCAGTCGGGCTCGTCGCGCGAGCAGTACTTC.

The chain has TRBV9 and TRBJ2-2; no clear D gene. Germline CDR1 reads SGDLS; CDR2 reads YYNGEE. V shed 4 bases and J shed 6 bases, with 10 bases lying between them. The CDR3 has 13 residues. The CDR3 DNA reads TGTGCCAGCAGCCAAGATGGTTCCGGGGAGCTGTTTTTT. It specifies CASSQDGSGELFF.

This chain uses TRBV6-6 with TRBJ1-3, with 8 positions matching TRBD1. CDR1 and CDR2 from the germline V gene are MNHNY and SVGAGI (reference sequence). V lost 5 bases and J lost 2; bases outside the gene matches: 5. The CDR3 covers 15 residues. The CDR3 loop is CASSDQGATGNTIYF. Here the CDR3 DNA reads TGTGCCAGCAGTGACCAGGGGGCGACTGGAAACACCATATATTTT.

CDR3 region: CASSSTPTFQETQYF. CDR3 bases: TGTGCCAGCAGCTCTACCCCTACCTTCCAAGAGACCCAGTACTTC. The chain joins TRBV7-8 to TRBJ2-5; no reliable D call. This CDR3 comprises 15 residues. Germline V gives CDR1 SGHVS, CDR2 FQNEAQ. Trimming took 4 bases from V and 1 from J, leaving 13 bases between them.